These T cell receptor beta chains were read from a single sample in a study of regulatory T cells in long-lasting Graves disease. TCRdb passed the multiplex PCR reads through MiXCR, listing each CDR3 protein once. Of around 450,000 distinct CDR3 sequences in the sample, 15% are singletons; the top ten hold roughly a sixth. These sequences were also reported in another study, on T cells in Graves' hyperthyroidism and ophthalmopathy.

The material sequenced was peripheral blood mononuclear cells (PBMCs), taken at new diagnosis, from a patient treated with antithyroid drugs. All receptors derive from a woman in her thirties with Graves disease. CDR3s include the opening cysteine and the closing phenylalanine or tryptophan. D genes are given only for firm matches. The listing skips clone size in some rows; elsewhere it reads once, few, many or a size class.

>.|few|TRBJ2-7|TRBV28
TGTGCCGGCAGTTCCCCCAACTCCTACGAGCAGTACTTC
CAGSSPNSYEQYF
>.|.|TRBJ2-3|TRBV9
TGTGCCAGCAGCAGCGACATTGCCCTTAGTTTCACAGATACGCAGTATTTT
CASSSDIALSFTDTQYF
>TRBD1|many|TRBJ1-6|TRBV30
TGTGCCTGGAGGTCCCCAAATACAGGGGGATATTCACCCCTCCACTTT
CAWRSPNTGGYSPLHF
>.|few|TRBJ2-4|TRBV6-1
TGTGCCAGCAGTCCCCACTTATTGACACCGGAGGCCAAAAACATTCAGTACTTC
CASSPHLLTPEAKNIQYF
>TRBD2|many|TRBJ2-7|TRBV3-1
TGTGCCAGCAGCCAGGTAGCGGGAGGGCCTAGGAACGAGCAGTACTTC
CASSQVAGGPRNEQYF
>.|many|TRBJ1-5|TRBV30
TGTGCCTGGAGTCGGGTCGTAGGTGGTCAGCCCCAGCATTTT
CAWSRVVGGQPQHF
>.|many|TRBJ2-5|TRBV19
TGTGCCAGTAGTATCGTCGGGACCTGGGGGGAGACCCAGTACTTC
CASSIVGTWGETQYF
>.|many|TRBJ2-5|TRBV7-8
TGTGCCAGCAGCTTAGCAACGGGACCCGAAAAGTGGAGACTTTTCGGGGAGACCCAGTACTTC
CASSLATGPEKWRLFGETQYF
>.|once|TRBJ2-5|TRBV7-6
TGTGCCAGCAACTTAGGGGTTTGGGAGACCCAGTACTTC
CASNLGVWETQYF
>.|.|TRBJ2-2|TRBV5-1
TGCGCCAGCAGCTTGGCCCTCACCGGGGAGCTGTTTTTT
CASSLALTGELFF
>.|few|TRBJ2-6|TRBV5-6
TGTGCCAGCAGCTTGGGTGGCTTCTCTGGGGCCAACGTCCTGACTTTC
CASSLGGFSGANVLTF
>TRBD2|many|TRBJ2-6|TRBV3-1
TGTGCCAGCAGCTTGGGACTAGCGGGAGGCGGGGCCAACGTCCTGACTTTC
CASSLGLAGGGANVLTF
>.|few|TRBJ2-1|TRBV12-3/TRBV12-4
TGCGCCAGCAGCCCGGGAAACTCCTACAATGAGCAGTTCTTC
CASSPGNSYNEQFF
>.|many|TRBJ1-5|TRBV28
TGTGCCAGCACCGCATCAGGGGTCGGCAATCAGCCCCAGCATTTT
CASTASGVGNQPQHF
>TRBD2|many|TRBJ2-7|TRBV28
TGTGCCAGCAGTTCCCCTCTAGCGGGAGGATCGGACGAGCAGTACTTC
CASSSPLAGGSDEQYF
>TRBD1|few|TRBJ2-1|TRBV14
TGTGCCAGCAGCCAACAGGGGGTCTCCTACAATGAGCAGTTCTTC
CASSQQGVSYNEQFF
>TRBD1|few|TRBJ2-1|TRBV9
TGTGCCAGCAGCGCGGACCCGACAGGGTACAATGAGCAGTTCTTC
CASSADPTGYNEQFF
>TRBD2|many|TRBJ2-7|TRBV7-9
TGTGCCAGCAGCACGGGACTAGCGGCCGCCTACGAGCAGTACTTC
CASSTGLAAAYEQYF
>TRBD2|few|TRBJ2-2|TRBV20-1
TGCAGTGCTAGTAAAGCGGGAAGCACCGGGGAGCTGTTTTTT
CSASKAGSTGELFF
>TRBD2|few|TRBJ2-5|TRBV2
TGTGCCAGCAGGGGTGGGATAGCGGGAGGGGTTGAGACCCAGTACTTC
CASRGGIAGGVETQYF
>TRBD1|.|TRBJ2-2|TRBV10-3
TGTGCCATCAGTGTCGGGACAGCCGCGAACACCGGGGAGCTGTTTTTT
CAISVGTAANTGELFF
>.|many|TRBJ1-4|TRBV2
TGTGCCAGCATACCAGGGTTAAGTGAAAAACTGTTTTTT
CASIPGLSEKLFF
>.|many|TRBJ1-1|TRBV28
TGTGCCAGCAGTTTAGGACAGCTCAGCAAGGCTTTCTTT
CASSLGQLSKAFF
>.|few|TRBJ1-2|TRBV28
TGTGCCAGCAGTACCCCCGTGGGCCCCTATGGCTACACCTTC
CASSTPVGPYGYTF
>.|many|TRBJ2-1|TRBV20-1
TGCAGTGCTAGCCCGGGCCCGCGGGTTTGGGGCGAGCAGTTCTTC
CSASPGPRVWGEQFF
>TRBD1|few|TRBJ2-2|TRBV6-5
TGTGCCAGCAGTTCCACACTCCTGGACAGGGCGGCCGGGGAGCTGTTTTTT
CASSSTLLDRAAGELFF
>.|.|TRBJ1-1|TRBV6-1
TGTGCCAGCGGGGTGGGAGGTGAAGCTTTCTTT
CASGVGGEAFF
>TRBD1|many|TRBJ1-4|TRBV11-3
TGTGCCAGCAGCTTTTTCAGGGGACAGGGAGATGAAAAACTGTTTTTT
CASSFFRGQGDEKLFF
>.|few|TRBJ1-6|TRBV14
TGTGCCAGCAGCCAACGGACTGGAGCGTCCTATAATTCACCCCTCCACTTT
CASSQRTGASYNSPLHF
>.|.|TRBJ1-4|TRBV12-3/TRBV12-4
TGTGCCAGCAGTTTTAGGGCCGAGGGTGAAAAACTGTTTTTT
CASSFRAEGEKLFF
>TRBD2|.|TRBJ2-7|TRBV6-2/TRBV6-3
TGTGCCAGCAGTTACTCGGTAGCGGGAATTATTTACGAGCAGTACTTC
CASSYSVAGIIYEQYF
>TRBD2|few|TRBJ2-1|TRBV20-1
TGCAGTGCTAGTGGGGTGAGCGGGAGCCCCCTGGTTCGGAATAATGAGCAGTTCTTC
CSASGVSGSPLVRNNEQFF
>.|many|TRBJ2-3|TRBV3-1
TGTGCCAGCAGCCAACGCACAGATACGCAGTATTTT
CASSQRTDTQYF
>TRBD1|many|TRBJ1-1|TRBV3-1
TGTGCCAGCAGCCAAGCCCGGACAGGACTTTCATTCTTT
CASSQARTGLSFF
>.|many|TRBJ2-7|TRBV20-1
TGCAGTGCTAGAGATGGTGCGACTGACTACGAGCAGTACTTC
CSARDGATDYEQYF
>.|.|TRBJ1-1|TRBV11-2
TGTGCCAGCAGCGGGTATGAAGCTTTCTTT
CASSGYEAFF
>TRBD2|.|TRBJ2-5|TRBV3-1
TGTGCCAGCAGCCCAACTAACGGGAGGTCTGGACAAGAGACCCAGTACTTC
CASSPTNGRSGQETQYF
>TRBD1|many|TRBJ1-1|TRBV6-4
TGTGCCAGCAGTGACCTTGACAGGGGTTGGGAAGCTTTCTTT
CASSDLDRGWEAFF
>TRBD2|few|TRBJ2-1|TRBV19
TGTGCCAGTAGTCCCGGATGGGAGACAACCCTAGCGGGAGAACTCAATGAGCAGTTCTTC
CASSPGWETTLAGELNEQFF
>.|many|TRBJ2-1|TRBV11-1
TGTGCCAGCAGCTTAGAACCCCGGGAAACTCGGGCTTCCTACAATGAGCAGTTCTTC
CASSLEPRETRASYNEQFF
>.|.|TRBJ1-6|TRBV5-4
TGTGCCAGCAGCCGCGGAGGACGAACCTCCTATAATTCACCCCTCCACTTT
CASSRGGRTSYNSPLHF
>TRBD2|.|TRBJ2-1|TRBV7-9
TGTGCCAGCAGCTCGCCGGGACTAGCGGCTTTAAGCTCCTACGATGAGCAGTTCTTC
CASSSPGLAALSSYDEQFF
>.|many|TRBJ1-1|TRBV12-3/TRBV12-4
TGTGCCAGCAGTCTCAGCGGGGGAGGGACTGAAGCTTTCTTT
CASSLSGGGTEAFF
>.|many|TRBJ2-5|TRBV29-1
TGCAGCGTTGGGGGGGGGGCCCGCACTGGGGAGACCCAGTACTTC
CSVGGGARTGETQYF
>TRBD1|few|TRBJ1-1|TRBV7-9
TGTGCCAGCAGTTCACAGGGGCGGGTGAACACTGAAGCTTTCTTT
CASSSQGRVNTEAFF
>TRBD1|.|TRBJ2-1|TRBV25-1
TGTGCCAGCAGTGACCTGACAGGGCCCTACAATGAGCAGTTCTTC
CASSDLTGPYNEQFF
>TRBD2|many|TRBJ2-5|TRBV20-1
TGCAGTGCAAGACTAGCGGGAGGGGGAGAGACCCAGTACTTC
CSARLAGGGETQYF
>.|.|TRBJ1-2|TRBV9
TGTGCCAGCAGCGTTGAGGGGAGAGGTGGCTACACCTTC
CASSVEGRGGYTF
>.|.|TRBJ1-2|TRBV24-1
TGTGCCACCAGAAAGGGCCTCCCTGATATGTCGCGTGGCTACACCTTC
CATRKGLPDMSRGYTF
>TRBD1|few|TRBJ2-5|TRBV5-1
TGCGCCAGCAGCTTGGAGACAGGGACGTCGGAGACCCAGTACTTC
CASSLETGTSETQYF
>TRBD2|.|TRBJ2-1|TRBV5-1
TGCGCCAGCAGCTTGGGAGCGGGAGCTGAGCAGTTCTTC
CASSLGAGAEQFF
>.|.|TRBJ2-6|TRBV9
TGTGCCAGCAGCGTCGGACTTTTTTCTGGGGCCAACGTCCTGACTTTC
CASSVGLFSGANVLTF
>.|.|TRBJ1-4|TRBV24-1
TGTGCCACCAGTGATGGGGCCAGGGAGGATGAAAAACTGTTTTTT
CATSDGAREDEKLFF
>TRBD2|.|TRBJ2-2|TRBV15
TGTGCCACGAACGGGGCGGGAGGGCAGGGTACCGGGGAGCTGTTTTTT
CATNGAGGQGTGELFF
>TRBD2|.|TRBJ2-3|TRBV28
TGTGCCAGCAGTTCCTCCCTAGCGGGAAACACAGATACGCAGTATTTT
CASSSSLAGNTDTQYF
>.|many|TRBJ1-1|TRBV30
TGTGCCTGGAGTGTCTTAATCAGACAAGAAGCTTTCTTT
CAWSVLIRQEAFF
>TRBD1|few|TRBJ2-5|TRBV14
TGTGCCAGCAGCCAAAGAGGGACAGCCCAAGAGACCCAGTACTTC
CASSQRGTAQETQYF
>TRBD2|many|TRBJ2-7|TRBV20-1
TGCAGTGCTAGGAGACAGGGGACTAGCGGGAGGGATAACGAGCAGTACTTC
CSARRQGTSGRDNEQYF
>.|.|TRBJ2-7|TRBV20-1
TGCAGTGCTAGAGTGGCGGGATTGTCCTACGAGCAGTACTTC
CSARVAGLSYEQYF